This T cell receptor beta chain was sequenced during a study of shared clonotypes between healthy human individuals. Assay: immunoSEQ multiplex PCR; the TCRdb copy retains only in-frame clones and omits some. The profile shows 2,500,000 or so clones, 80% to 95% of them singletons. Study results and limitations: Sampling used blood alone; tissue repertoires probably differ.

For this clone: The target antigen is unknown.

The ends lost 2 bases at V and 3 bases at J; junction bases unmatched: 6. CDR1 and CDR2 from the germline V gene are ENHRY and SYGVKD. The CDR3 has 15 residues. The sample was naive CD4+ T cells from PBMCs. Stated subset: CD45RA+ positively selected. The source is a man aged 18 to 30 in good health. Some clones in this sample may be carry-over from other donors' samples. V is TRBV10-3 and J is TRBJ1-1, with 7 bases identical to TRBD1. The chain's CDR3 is CAISERRQGDTEAFF. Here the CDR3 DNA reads TGTGCCATCAGTGAGAGAAGACAGGGAGACACTGAAGCTTTCTTT.